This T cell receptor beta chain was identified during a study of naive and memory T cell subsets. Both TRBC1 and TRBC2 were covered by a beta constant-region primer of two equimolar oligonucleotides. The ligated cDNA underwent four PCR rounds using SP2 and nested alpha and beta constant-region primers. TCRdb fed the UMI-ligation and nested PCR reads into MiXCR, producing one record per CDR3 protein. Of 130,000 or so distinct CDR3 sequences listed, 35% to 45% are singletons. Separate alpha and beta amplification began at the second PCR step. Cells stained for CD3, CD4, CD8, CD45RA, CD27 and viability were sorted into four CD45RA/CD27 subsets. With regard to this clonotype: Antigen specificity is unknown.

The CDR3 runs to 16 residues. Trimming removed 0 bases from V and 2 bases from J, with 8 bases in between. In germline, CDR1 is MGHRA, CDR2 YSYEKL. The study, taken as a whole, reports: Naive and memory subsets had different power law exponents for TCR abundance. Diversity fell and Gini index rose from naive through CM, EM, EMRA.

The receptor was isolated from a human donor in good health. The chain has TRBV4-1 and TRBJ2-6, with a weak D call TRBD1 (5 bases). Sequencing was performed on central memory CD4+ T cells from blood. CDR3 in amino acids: CASSQEGRAGANVLTF. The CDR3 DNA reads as TGCGCCAGCAGCCAAGAGGGCAGGGCTGGGGCCAACGTCCTGACTTTC.